Sequencing of this TCR beta chain was carried out in a study of blood T cells in healthy people across ages. The use of a sample-barcoded 5' primer and a J-beta primer mix characterized a second PCR of roughly 6 to 11 cycles. TCRdb analysed the 5' RACE reads with MiXCR anew, one entry per CDR3 protein. The sample yields more than 900,000 distinct CDR3 sequences, less than 25% seen once. This clonotype was counted only a few times. Trimming removed 1 base from V and 8 bases from J, with 12 bases in between. The CDR3 has 15 amino acids. Germline V gives CDR1 LGHDT, CDR2 YNNKEL (reference sequence). These data also formed part of another study, on T cells of mothers and their children. From that paper: In both related and unrelated pairs, TCR recombination output is shaped similarly by thymic selection.

The specimen sequenced was blood. This receptor was obtained from a girl aged 2-9 years in good health. The genes are TRBV3-1 and TRBJ1-6, with D tentatively TRBD1 (6 bases). CDR3 DNA: TGTGCCAGCAGCCAAGTATGGGGGGCCCATTCACCCCTCCACTTT. Protein sequence: CASSQVWGAHSPLHF.